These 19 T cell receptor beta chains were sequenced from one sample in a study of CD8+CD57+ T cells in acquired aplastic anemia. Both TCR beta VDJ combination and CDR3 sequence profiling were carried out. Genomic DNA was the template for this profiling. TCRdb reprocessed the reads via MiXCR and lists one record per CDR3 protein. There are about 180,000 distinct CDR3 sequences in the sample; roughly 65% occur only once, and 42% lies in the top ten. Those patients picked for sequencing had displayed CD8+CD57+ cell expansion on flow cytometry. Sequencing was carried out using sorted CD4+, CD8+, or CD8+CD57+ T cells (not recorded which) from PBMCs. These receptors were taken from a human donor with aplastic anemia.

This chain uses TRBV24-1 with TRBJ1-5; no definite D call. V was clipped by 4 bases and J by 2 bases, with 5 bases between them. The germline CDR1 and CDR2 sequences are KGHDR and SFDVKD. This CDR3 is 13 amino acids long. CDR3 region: CATSEAGNQPQHF. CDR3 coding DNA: TGTGCCACCAGTGAAGCGGGCAATCAGCCCCAGCATTTT.

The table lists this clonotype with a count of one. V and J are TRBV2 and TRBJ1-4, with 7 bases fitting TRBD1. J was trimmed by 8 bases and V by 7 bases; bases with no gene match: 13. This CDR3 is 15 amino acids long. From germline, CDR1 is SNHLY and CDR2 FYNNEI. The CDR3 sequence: CASKSGDRATEKLFF. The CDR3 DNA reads TGTGCCAGCAAATCTGGGGACAGAGCAACCGAAAAACTGTTTTTT.

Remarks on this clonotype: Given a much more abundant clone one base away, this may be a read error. The CDR3 DNA sequence: TGTGCCTGCAGCAGCAGGGCCACCGGGGAGCTGTTTTTT. This encodes CACSSRATGELFF. The V call is TRBV7-3, the J call TRBJ2-2; D perhaps matches TRBD1 (5 bases). Germline CDR1 is SGHTA and CDR2 is FQGTGA. The CDR3 is 13 residues long.

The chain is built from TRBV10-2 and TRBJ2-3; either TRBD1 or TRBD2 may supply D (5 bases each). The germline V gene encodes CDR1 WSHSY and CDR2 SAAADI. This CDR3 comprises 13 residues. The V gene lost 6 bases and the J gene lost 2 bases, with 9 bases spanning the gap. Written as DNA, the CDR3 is TGCGCCAGCAGCCCGGGGACCACAGATACGCAGTATTTT. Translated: CASSPGTTDTQYF.

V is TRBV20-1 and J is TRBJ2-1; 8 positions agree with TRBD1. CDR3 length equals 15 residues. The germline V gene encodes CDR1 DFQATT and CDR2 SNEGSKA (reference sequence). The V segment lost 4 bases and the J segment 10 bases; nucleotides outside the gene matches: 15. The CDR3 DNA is TGCAGTGCTACCGACAGGGGATCTACAGAGTGGGAGCAGTTCTTC. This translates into CSATDRGSTEWEQFF.

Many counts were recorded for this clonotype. The chain's CDR3 is CASSSAGPYEQYF. In nucleotides, the CDR3 is TGTGCCAGTAGTTCCGCCGGGCCCTACGAGCAGTACTTC. V is TRBV19 and J is TRBJ2-7; D remains ambiguous. CDR1 and CDR2 from the germline V gene are LNHDA and SQIVND (reference sequence). Trimming shortened V by 5 bases and J by 2 bases, and 10 bases separated the two germline ends. This CDR3 is built from 13 residues.

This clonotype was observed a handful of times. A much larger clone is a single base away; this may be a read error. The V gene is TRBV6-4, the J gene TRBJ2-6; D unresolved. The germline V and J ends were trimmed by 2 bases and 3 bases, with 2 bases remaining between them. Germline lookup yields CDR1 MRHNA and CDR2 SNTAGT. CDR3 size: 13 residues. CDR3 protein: CASSDGGANVLTF. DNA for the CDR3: TGTGCCAGCAGTGACGGTGGGGCCAACGTCCTGACTTTC.

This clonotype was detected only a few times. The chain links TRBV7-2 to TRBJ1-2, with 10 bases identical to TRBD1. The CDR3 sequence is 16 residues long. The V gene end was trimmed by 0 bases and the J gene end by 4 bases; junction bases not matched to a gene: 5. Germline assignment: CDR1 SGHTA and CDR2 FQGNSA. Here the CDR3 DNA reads TGTGCCAGCAGCTTAGCAGGACAGGGGGGATTCTATGGCTACACCTTC. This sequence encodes CASSLAGQGGFYGYTF.

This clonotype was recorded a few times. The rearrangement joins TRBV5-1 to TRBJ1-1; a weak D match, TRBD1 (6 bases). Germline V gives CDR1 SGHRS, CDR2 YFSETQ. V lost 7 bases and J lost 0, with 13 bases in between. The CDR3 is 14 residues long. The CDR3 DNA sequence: TGCGCCAGCTCCTCCAGGGGTATGAACACTGAAGCTTTCTTT. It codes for CASSSRGMNTEAFF.

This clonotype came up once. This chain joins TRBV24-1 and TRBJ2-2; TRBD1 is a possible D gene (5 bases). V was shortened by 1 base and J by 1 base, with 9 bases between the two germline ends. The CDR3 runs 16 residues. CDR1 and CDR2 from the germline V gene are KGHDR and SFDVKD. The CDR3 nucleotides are TGTGCCACCAGTGATTTATCAGGGCTGAACACCGGGGAGCTGTTTTTT. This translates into CATSDLSGLNTGELFF.

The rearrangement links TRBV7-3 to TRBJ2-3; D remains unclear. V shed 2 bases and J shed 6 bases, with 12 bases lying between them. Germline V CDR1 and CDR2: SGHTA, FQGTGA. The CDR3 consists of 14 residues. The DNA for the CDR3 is TGTGCCAGCAGCTTAGTGTCTGTCGCGGATACGCAGTATTTT. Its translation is CASSLVSVADTQYF. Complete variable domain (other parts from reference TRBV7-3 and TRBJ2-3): GAGVSQTPSNKVTEKGKYVELRCDPISGHTALYWYRQSLGQGPEFLIYFQGTGAADDSGLPNDRFFAVRPEGSVSTLKIQRTERGDSAVYLCASSLVSVADTQYFGPGTRLTVL.

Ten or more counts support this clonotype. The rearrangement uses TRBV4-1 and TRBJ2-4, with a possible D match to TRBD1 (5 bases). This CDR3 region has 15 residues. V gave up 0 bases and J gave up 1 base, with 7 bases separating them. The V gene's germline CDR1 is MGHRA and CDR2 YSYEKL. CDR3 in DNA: TGCGCCAGCAGCCAAGATAAGGGGGCCAAAAACATTCAGTACTTC. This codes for CASSQDKGAKNIQYF.

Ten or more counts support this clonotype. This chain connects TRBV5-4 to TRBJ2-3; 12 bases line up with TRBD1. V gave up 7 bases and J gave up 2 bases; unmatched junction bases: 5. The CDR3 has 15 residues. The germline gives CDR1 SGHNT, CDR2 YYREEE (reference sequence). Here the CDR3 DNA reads TGTGCCAGCGGTGGGACAGGGGGCCTCACAGATACGCAGTATTTT. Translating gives CASGGTGGLTDTQYF.

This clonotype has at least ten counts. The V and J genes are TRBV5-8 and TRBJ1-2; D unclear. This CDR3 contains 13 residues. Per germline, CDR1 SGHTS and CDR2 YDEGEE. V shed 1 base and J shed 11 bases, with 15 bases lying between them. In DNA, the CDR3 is TGTGCCAGCAGCTTGCGGACTGACGAAAGGTACACCTTC. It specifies CASSLRTDERYTF.

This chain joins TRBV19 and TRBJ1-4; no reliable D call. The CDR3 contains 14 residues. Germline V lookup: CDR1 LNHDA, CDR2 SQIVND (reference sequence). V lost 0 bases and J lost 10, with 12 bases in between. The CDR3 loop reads CASSIDPGSGKLFF. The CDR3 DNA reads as TGTGCCAGTAGTATAGATCCTGGGTCTGGAAAACTGTTTTTT.

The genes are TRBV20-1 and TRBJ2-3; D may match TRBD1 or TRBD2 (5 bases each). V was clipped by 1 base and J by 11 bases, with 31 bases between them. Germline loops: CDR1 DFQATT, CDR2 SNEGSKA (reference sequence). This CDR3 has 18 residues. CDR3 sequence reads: CSARVQGGRGLAGDEQYF. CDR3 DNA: TGCAGTGCTAGAGTGCAGGGTGGTCGCGGGCTAGCAGGAGACGAGCAGTATTTT.

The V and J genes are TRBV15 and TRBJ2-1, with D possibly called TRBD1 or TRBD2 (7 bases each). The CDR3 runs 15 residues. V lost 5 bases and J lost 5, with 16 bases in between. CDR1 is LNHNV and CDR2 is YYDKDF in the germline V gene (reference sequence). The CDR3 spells CATSHPQGGHNEQFF. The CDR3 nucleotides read TGTGCCACCAGCCATCCGCAGGGGGGGCACAATGAGCAGTTCTTC. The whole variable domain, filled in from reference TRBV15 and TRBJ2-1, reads DAMVIQNPRYQVTQFGKPVTLSCSQTLNHNVMYWYQQKSSQAPKLLFHYYDKDFNNEADTPDNFQSRRPNTSFCFLDIRSPGLGDTAMYLCATSHPQGGHNEQFFGPGTRLTVL.

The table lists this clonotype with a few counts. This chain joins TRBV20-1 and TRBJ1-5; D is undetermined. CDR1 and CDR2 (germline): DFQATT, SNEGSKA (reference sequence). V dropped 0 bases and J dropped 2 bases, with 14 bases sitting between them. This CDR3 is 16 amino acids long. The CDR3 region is CSARDPGLGGNQPQHF. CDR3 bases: TGCAGTGCTAGAGATCCCGGGCTCGGGGGCAATCAGCCCCAGCATTTT.

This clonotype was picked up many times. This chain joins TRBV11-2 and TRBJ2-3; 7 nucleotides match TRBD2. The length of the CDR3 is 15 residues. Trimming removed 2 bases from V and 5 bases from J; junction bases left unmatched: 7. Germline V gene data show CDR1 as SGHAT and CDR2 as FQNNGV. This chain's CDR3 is CASSLKRGVEDTQYF. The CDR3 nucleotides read TGTGCCAGCAGCTTAAAGCGGGGAGTAGAAGATACGCAGTATTTT.